The rows below give T cell receptor beta chains drawn from one sample of a study of T cells in Graves' hyperthyroidism and ophthalmopathy. TCRdb re-analysed the multiplex PCR reads in MiXCR, keeping a single row per CDR3 protein. The data hold approximately 590,000 distinct CDR3 sequences, with 15% to 18% observed a single time. The sequencing sample was made of blood. These receptors originate from a woman under 40 with Graves' hyperthyroidism. Both conserved end residues are part of each CDR3. Each record gives: D gene, J gene, clone size, V gene, CDR3 DNA, CDR3 protein. A D gene is named only where the DNA matches it firmly. Size tells how often a clone was seen (once, few, many) or the class of an expanded clone, and some rows leave it out.

D: -
J: TRBJ2-3
size: -
V: TRBV20-1
DNA: TGCAGTGCTAGTGAGCGGGACAGATACACAGATACGCAGTATTTT
CDR3: CSASERDRYTDTQYF

D: -
J: TRBJ2-1
size: many
V: TRBV5-1
DNA: TGCGCCAGCAGCGTCGCTAGCGCCCTCAATGAGCAGTTCTTC
CDR3: CASSVASALNEQFF

D: -
J: TRBJ1-1
size: many
V: TRBV5-1
DNA: TGCGCCAGCAGCTTGTTACTCCCTACCCCGGACACTGAAGCTTTCTTT
CDR3: CASSLLLPTPDTEAFF

D: TRBD1
J: TRBJ2-2
size: few
V: TRBV3-1
DNA: TGTGCCAGCAGCCACCGGGGACAGGGGAACACCGGGGAGCTGTCTTTT
CDR3: CASSHRGQGNTGELSF

D: -
J: TRBJ2-7
size: many
V: TRBV20-1
DNA: TGCAGTGCTAGAACTTTTGGGCGGGCAAGCTCCTACGAGCAGTACTTC
CDR3: CSARTFGRASSYEQYF

D: -
J: TRBJ2-7
size: few
V: TRBV20-1
DNA: TGCAGTGCTAGAGGCTTGTTGACGAACGCCTACGAGCAGTACTTC
CDR3: CSARGLLTNAYEQYF

D: -
J: TRBJ2-7
size: -
V: TRBV7-3
DNA: TGTGCCAGCAGCAACCCCTTACGGATTAGCTCCTACGAGCAGTACTTC
CDR3: CASSNPLRISSYEQYF

D: TRBD1
J: TRBJ1-4
size: many
V: TRBV28
DNA: TGTGCCAGCTTCGCCCGCGACGGACAGGGTAATGAAAAACTGTTTTTT
CDR3: CASFARDGQGNEKLFF

D: -
J: TRBJ2-1
size: many
V: TRBV11-2
DNA: TGTGCCAGCAGCTTAGGGGTCTCCCTGTCTGGCGATGAGCAGTTCTTC
CDR3: CASSLGVSLSGDEQFF

D: -
J: TRBJ2-4
size: many
V: TRBV13
DNA: TGTGCCAGCAGCTTAGGGGACCTCTCCTGGGGCAAAAACATTCAGTACTTC
CDR3: CASSLGDLSWGKNIQYF

D: TRBD2
J: TRBJ2-3
size: -
V: TRBV5-8
DNA: TGTGCCAGCAGCTCGGGACTAGCGGGAGCCCGCACAGATACGCAGTATTTT
CDR3: CASSSGLAGARTDTQYF

D: TRBD2
J: TRBJ2-5
size: -
V: TRBV6-1
DNA: TGTGCCAGCGGTACTAGCGGGAAGGTTAGTTACTTC
CDR3: CASGTSGKVSYF

D: TRBD2
J: TRBJ2-1
size: -
V: TRBV18
DNA: TGTGCCAGCTCACCACAGGCGGGAGTTTACAATGAGCAGTTCTTC
CDR3: CASSPQAGVYNEQFF

D: -
J: TRBJ2-3
size: -
V: TRBV13
DNA: TGTGCCAGCAGCGCACAAAGCACAGATACGCAGTATTTT
CDR3: CASSAQSTDTQYF

D: TRBD2
J: TRBJ2-1
size: many
V: TRBV12-3/TRBV12-4
DNA: TGTGCCAGCAGCCTGCGGCGGGCTAGCGGGGGCTCCTACAATGAGCAGTTCTTC
CDR3: CASSLRRASGGSYNEQFF

D: -
J: TRBJ1-2
size: few
V: TRBV12-5
DNA: TGTGCTAGTGGTTTGGGTACAGCGAACTATGGCTACACCTTC
CDR3: CASGLGTANYGYTF

D: -
J: TRBJ1-2
size: few
V: TRBV24-1
DNA: TGTGCCACCAGGGACAGAGGTCCGCCCTATGGCTACACCTTC
CDR3: CATRDRGPPYGYTF